The 3 T cell receptor beta chains given below trace back to one sample, sequenced in a study of blood T cells in healthy people across ages. The authors ran a second PCR of roughly 6 to 12 cycles using a sample-barcoded 5' primer and a J-beta primer mix. TCRdb ran MiXCR on the 5' RACE reads and lists one entry per CDR3 protein. The data show over 600,000 distinct CDR3 sequences, 45% to 70% seen once. Material for sequencing was blood. These TCRs come from a man between 40 and 49 years old in good health.

The table lists this clonotype with a few counts. This rearrangement joins TRBV5-1 to TRBJ1-1, with D possibly being TRBD1 (6 bases). Trimming pared 7 bases from V and 1 base from J, leaving 11 bases between. This CDR3 is built from 13 residues. CDR1 is SGHRS, CDR2 YFSETQ, per germline. The CDR3 loop reads CASQGQTNTEAFF. In nucleotides, the CDR3 is TGCGCCAGCCAGGGACAAACGAACACTGAAGCTTTCTTT.

The V gene is TRBV28, the J gene TRBJ1-5; 9 bases map to TRBD1. J lost 6 bases, V lost 6 bases, and 12 bases had no gene match. This CDR3 is 16 amino acids long. Germline values: CDR1 MDHEN, CDR2 SYDVKM. The chain's CDR3 is CASRPRTGGEVQPQHF. CDR3 bases: TGTGCCAGCAGACCACGAACAGGGGGCGAGGTTCAGCCCCAGCATTTT.

This rearrangement joins TRBV4-1 to TRBJ2-5; D gene uncertain. The V end was cut by 1 base, the J end by 1 base, with 7 bases between. The germline gives CDR1 MGHRA, CDR2 YSYEKL. The CDR3 is 14 residues long. The DNA for the CDR3 is TGCGCCAGCAGCCAAGGAGAACTCCAAGAGACCCAGTACTTC. As protein: CASSQGELQETQYF.